This T cell receptor (beta chain) was profiled in a study of T cell responses to AZD1222 COVID-19 vaccine. The overall study: The study pooled second doses at about 4 or about 12 weeks.

Measured with immunoSEQ multiplex PCR; TCRdb has only the in-frame clones, and not every one. Of some 160,000 clones listed, approximately 91% are singletons. Trimming cost V 0 bases and J 4 bases, with 13 bases left between them. This CDR3 contains 15 residues. Germline V lookup: CDR1 SGHTA, CDR2 FQGNSA. General study findings and limits: Just a handful of AZD1222 recipients were seropositive at baseline. Spike-specific TCR breadth and depth went up after people got two AZD1222 doses. Nearly half of spike-specific TCRs reportedly target unmutated variant regions.

This clone was counted a single time. The target antigen is unknown. The sequences come from peripheral blood, collected on day 0 of AZD1222 vaccination. The sequence was obtained from an adult in good health. V is TRBV7-2 and J is TRBJ2-7; D possibly corresponds to TRBD1 (6 bases). The CDR3 loop is CASSLAIGTLYEQYF. CDR3 sequence (DNA): TGTGCCAGCAGCTTAGCGATAGGGACACTTTACGAGCAGTACTTC.